A single sample is the source of the 9 T cell receptor beta chains below, sequenced in a study of radiotherapy plus CTLA-4 blockade in lung cancer. Data came from immunoSEQ multiplex PCR; TCRdb stores just in-frame clones and leaves some out. Seen here are roughly 50,000 clones, 86% observed once, and the top ten hold 15% to 20%. Sequencing used peripheral blood, obtained from a patient treated with radiotherapy plus ipilimumab. Receptors were obtained from a human donor with non-small cell lung cancer that progressed on radiotherapy plus ipilimumab. Some clones in this sample may be carry-over from other donors' samples.

This chain's CDR3 is CASSVASGGQGRKLFF. As DNA, the CDR3 is TGTGCCAGCAGCGTAGCGTCCGGGGGACAGGGACGAAAACTGTTTTTT. This chain connects TRBV9 to TRBJ1-4; 9 nucleotides align to TRBD1. The V gene end was trimmed by 0 bases and the J gene end by 10 bases; junction bases not matched to a gene: 10. This CDR3 comprises 16 residues. The V gene's germline CDR1 is SGDLS and CDR2 YYNGEE.

This chain joins TRBV14 and TRBJ2-1; TRBD2 matches at 16 bases. Germline V gene data show CDR1 as SGHDN and CDR2 as FVKESK. With V trimmed by 4 bases and J by 9 bases, 6 bases remained unmatched. The CDR3 extends over 16 amino acids. The DNA of the CDR3 is TGTGCCAGCAGCCGGATGGGACTAGCGGGGGGGCTTGAGCAGTTCTTC. This gives the protein CASSRMGLAGGLEQFF.

This chain joins TRBV5-1 and TRBJ2-7, with TRBD1 identical over 9 bases. Germline V gene sequence: CDR1 SGHRS, CDR2 YFSETQ. With 4 bases clipped from V and 0 bases from J, the junction kept 2 bases outside the gene matches. The CDR3 runs 14 residues. The CDR3 here is CASSLGQGSYEQYF. In DNA, the CDR3 is TGCGCCAGCAGCCTGGGACAGGGCTCCTACGAGCAGTACTTC.

The CDR3 sequence is CASSLAPGATYEQYF. The CDR3 DNA is TGTGCCAGCAGCTTAGCGCCAGGGGCCACCTACGAGCAGTACTTC. V gene TRBV11-2 combines with J gene TRBJ2-7; tentative D call: TRBD1 (6 bases). V was cut by 1 base and J by 2 bases, with 12 bases left in between. The germline V gene encodes CDR1 SGHAT and CDR2 FQNNGV. This CDR3 contains 15 residues.

The V and J genes are TRBV11-1 and TRBJ2-5; a weak D match, TRBD1 (6 bases). The V end lost 3 bases, the J end lost 8 bases, and 16 bases lay between the germline ends. Germline V gene lookup returns CDR1 SGHAT and CDR2 FQDESV (reference sequence). This CDR3 is 14 amino acids long. Here the CDR3 reads CASSFAGQILTQYF. CDR3 nucleotides: TGTGCCAGCAGCTTCGCTGGACAGATACTTACCCAGTACTTC.

The V gene is TRBV21-1, the J gene TRBJ2-7; the DNA was not compared with TRBD2, the D call given in the table. TRBV21-1 is a listed pseudogene. This CDR3 region has 17 residues. Written as DNA, the CDR3 is TGTGCCAGCAGCAAAACGATCGGACTAGCGGCACACTACGAGCAGTACTTC. Its translation is CASSKTIGLAAHYEQYF.

The V gene is TRBV7-9, the J gene TRBJ2-1; a weak D match, TRBD2 (5 bases). Germline loops: CDR1 SEHNR, CDR2 FQNEAQ (reference sequence). There are 14 residues in the CDR3. Trimming took off 5 bases at V and 2 bases at J, with 10 bases between the two ends. CDR3 amino acids: CASSLTGTYNEQFF. DNA for the CDR3: TGTGCCAGCAGCCTTACCGGGACCTACAATGAGCAGTTCTTC.

V and J are TRBV9 and TRBJ2-2; TRBD2 aligns across 8 bases. The V gene end was trimmed by 0 bases and the J gene end by 7 bases; junction bases not matched to a gene: 5. The CDR3 loop spans 15 amino acids. Germline CDR1 is SGDLS and CDR2 is YYNGEE. The CDR3 loop is CASSVGGLVGGELFF. The CDR3, as DNA: TGTGCCAGCAGCGTAGGGGGACTAGTTGGCGGGGAGCTGTTTTTT.

The chain employs TRBV18 and TRBJ2-7; TRBD1 might be the D (5 bases). The germline gives CDR1 KGHSH, CDR2 LQKENI. CDR3 length: 13 residues. Trimming left V 6 bases short and J 4 bases short, with 13 bases between. The CDR3 bases are TGTGCCAGCTCGGATACTGCAGGGTACGAGCAGTACTTC. Its protein is CASSDTAGYEQYF. The complete variable domain, with remaining parts taken from reference TRBV18 and TRBJ2-7, reads NAGVMQNPRHLVRRRGQEARLRCSPMKGHSHVYWYRQLPEEGLKFMVYLQKENIIDESGMPKERFSAEFPKEGPSILRIQQVVRGDSAAYFCASSDTAGYEQYFGPGTRLTVT.